This T cell receptor (beta chain) was captured in a study of beta chain features in type 1 diabetes. cDNA synthesis used the whole RNA isolate, giving expressed TCRB sequences. Assay: immunoSEQ multiplex PCR; the TCRdb copy retains only in-frame clones and omits some. The repertoire has 100,000 to 150,000 clones, 15% to 20% of them found once; the top ten carry 2% to 3%. This clone was detected only a few times. Its antigen is not known. V was cut by 1 base and J by 0 bases, with 12 bases left in between. CDR1 and CDR2 (germline): KGHSH, LQKENI. CDR3 length: 17 amino acids. Overall study results and limits: Across all four CD4+ subsets, people with type 1 diabetes showed modestly shorter TCRB CDR3s.

The source material was central memory CD4+ T cells from blood. This sequence originates from a man between 18 and 29 years old with type 1 diabetes. The V gene is TRBV18, the J gene TRBJ1-4; D unresolved. The CDR3 reads CASSPRPRGTTNEKLFF. Written as DNA, the CDR3 is TGTGCCAGCTCACCACGGCCCCGTGGGACAACTAATGAAAAACTGTTTTTT.